This T cell receptor (beta chain) was sequenced for a study of T cell changes during pregnancy in multiple sclerosis. CDR3 size: 12 residues. Germline-derived CDR1 and CDR2 are KGHSH and LQKENI. J was trimmed by 14 bases and V by 5 bases; bases with no gene match: 5. Profiled with immunoSEQ multiplex PCR; TCRdb holds only in-frame clones, not every one. This table has approximately 70,000 clones, 92% appearing once. The rearrangement joins TRBV18 to TRBJ1-6; 8 bases are a match to TRBD1. The sequence came from a female donor in good health, enrolled as a control in a pregnancy study. The sequencing used peripheral blood, collected in the second trimester of pregnancy. CDR3 DNA: TGTGCCAGCTCATTGGACAGGGCCTCCCTCCACTTT. Protein sequence: CASSLDRASLHF.